Below are 24 T cell receptor beta chains sequenced from a single sample in a study of blood T cell repertoires in COVID-19. The method was immunoSEQ multiplex PCR; TCRdb's version includes in-frame clones alone and lacks a portion of them. The data show fewer than 300,000 clones, more than 70% seen once. Sequenced material: peripheral blood. The receptors here all came from an elderly man with acute or convalescent COVID-19.

The chain combines TRBV10-3 with TRBJ1-5; 10 bases map to TRBD1. After removal of 4 bases from V and 8 bases from J, the junction contained 2 bases not matched to a gene. The CDR3 totals 13 residues. The germline gives CDR1 ENHRY, CDR2 SYGVKD. The DNA of the CDR3 is TGTGCCATCAGTGTTGGACAGGGGGAGCCCCAGCATTTT. Translated, it gives CAISVGQGEPQHF.

The chain employs TRBV19 and TRBJ2-7; 12 positions match TRBD2. CDR1 and CDR2 (germline): LNHDA, SQIVND (reference sequence). V lost 3 bases to trimming and J lost 4 bases; unmatched junction nucleotides: 4. The CDR3 runs to 15 residues. CDR3 coding DNA: TGTGCCAGTAGTATCGGCGGGACTAGCGGGTACGAGCAGTACTTC. Residues: CASSIGGTSGYEQYF.

This clone was seen once. The gene calls are TRBV27 and TRBJ2-3; D perhaps matches TRBD1 (5 bases). V was cut by 6 bases and J by 5 bases, with 18 bases left in between. Germline CDR1 reads MNHEY; CDR2 reads SMNVEV (reference sequence). The CDR3 has 15 residues. CDR3 coding DNA: TGTGCCAGCAGAACCGGACACGGGTTGGGAGATACGCAGTATTTT. Protein sequence: CASRTGHGLGDTQYF.

The chain carries TRBV5-1 and TRBJ1-2, with D unresolved. CDR1 and CDR2 (germline): SGHRS, YFSETQ. The CDR3 runs to 15 residues. V lost 5 bases to trimming and J lost 7 bases, with 21 bases between them. CDR3 region: CASSTEGGRVGGYTF. CDR3 bases: TGCGCCAGCAGTACCGAAGGTGGGCGCGTGGGTGGCTACACCTTC.

The chain carries TRBV18 and TRBJ2-2; possibly TRBD2 for D (5 bases). V dropped 8 bases and J dropped 3 bases, with 16 bases sitting between them. This CDR3 has 15 amino acids. The V gene's germline CDR1 is KGHSH and CDR2 LQKENI. DNA for the CDR3: TGTGCCAGCCGAACACGTTCGAGGGACACCGGGGAGCTGTTTTTT. Its translation is CASRTRSRDTGELFF.

The chain joins TRBV19 to TRBJ2-5, with 12 bases aligning to TRBD1. This CDR3 has 18 residues. After removal of 0 bases from V and 3 bases from J, the junction contained 8 bases not matched to a gene. Germline values: CDR1 LNHDA, CDR2 SQIVND (reference sequence). The CDR3 loop reads CASSIDRGQGAKEETQYF. The CDR3 DNA sequence: TGTGCCAGTAGTATAGATCGGGGACAGGGGGCGAAAGAAGAGACCCAGTACTTC.

This clone was counted once. The chain employs TRBV2 and TRBJ2-5; D is uncertain. The CDR3 has 13 amino acids. V was trimmed by 8 bases and J by 1 base, leaving 11 bases between them. Germline CDR1 SNHLY, CDR2 FYNNEI. The CDR3 bases are TGTGCCAGCTATAGAGGTACCCAAGAGACCCAGTACTTC. This translates into CASYRGTQETQYF.

This sequence joins TRBV7-3 and TRBJ2-1, with 12 bases matching TRBD2. J gave up 6 bases and V 5 bases, and 5 bases lay outside the gene matches. The V gene's germline CDR1 is SGHTA and CDR2 FQGTGA. The CDR3 sequence is 15 residues long. Written as DNA, the CDR3 is TGTGCCAGCAGCAGACTAGCGGGGGTATCCAATGAGCAGTTCTTC. Protein product: CASSRLAGVSNEQFF.

This clone was counted a few times. V gene TRBV9 combines with J gene TRBJ2-1, with a possible D match to TRBD1 (6 bases). CDR3 length: 13 residues. V was pared by 4 bases and J by 7 bases, with 12 bases between. Germline V lookup: CDR1 SGDLS, CDR2 YYNGEE. The CDR3 bases are TGTGCCAGCAGCCCGGCAGGGGTAAATGAGCAGTTCTTC. Protein sequence: CASSPAGVNEQFF.

This clone came up a few times. The chain couples TRBV7-9 to TRBJ1-2; TRBD1 matches at 9 bases. After removal of 4 bases from V and 2 bases from J, the junction contained 5 bases not matched to a gene. The CDR3 spans 15 residues. Per the germline V gene, CDR1 is SEHNR and CDR2 is FQNEAQ (reference sequence). The CDR3 is CASSSRDRANYGYTF. Written as DNA, the CDR3 is TGTGCCAGCAGCTCCCGGGACAGGGCAAACTATGGCTACACCTTC. The complete variable domain, with remaining parts taken from reference TRBV7-9 and TRBJ1-2, reads DTGVSQNPRHKITKRGQNVTFRCDPISEHNRLYWYRQTLGQGPEFLTYFQNEAQLEKSRLLSDRFSAERPKGSFSTLEIQRTEQGDSAMYLCASSSRDRANYGYTFGSGTRLTVV.

The rearrangement uses TRBV16 and TRBJ1-5; D gene ambiguous. The CDR3 has 12 residues. Trimming took off 4 bases at V and 9 bases at J, with 10 bases between the two ends. Per germline, CDR1 KGHSY and CDR2 FQNENV. CDR3 bases: TGTGCCAGCAGCCCAATACAGTTGCCCCAGCATTTT. Protein product: CASSPIQLPQHF.

The rearrangement links TRBV27 to TRBJ2-7; 10 bases agree with TRBD2. The CDR3 is made up of 13 amino acids. J was trimmed by 5 bases and V by 6 bases; bases with no gene match: 4. Germline V CDR1 and CDR2: MNHEY, SMNVEV (reference sequence). In nucleotides, the CDR3 is TGTGCCAGCAGGCTAGCGGGAGTCGACGAGCAGTACTTC. The encoded protein is CASRLAGVDEQYF.

J is TRBJ2-5 and V is TRBV5-1; TRBD2 matches 12 bases. The V gene end was trimmed by 0 bases and the J gene end by 3 bases; junction bases not matched to a gene: 3. Germline V gene lookup returns CDR1 SGHRS and CDR2 YFSETQ. This CDR3 has 16 amino acids. The CDR3 sequence is CASSLGGLAGKETQYF. The CDR3 DNA reads as TGCGCCAGCAGCTTGGGTGGACTAGCGGGGAAAGAGACCCAGTACTTC. The full variable domain, rest sourced from reference TRBV5-1 and TRBJ2-5, is KAGVTQTPRYLIKTRGQQVTLSCSPISGHRSVSWYQQTPGQGLQFLFEYFSETQRNKGNFPGRFSGRQFSNSRSEMNVSTLELGDSALYLCASSLGGLAGKETQYFGPGTRLLVL.

The V call is TRBV3-1 (or the pseudogene TRBV3-2), the J call TRBJ1-6; TRBD1 might be the D (5 bases). There are 16 residues in the CDR3. Trimming left V 0 bases short and J 7 bases short, with 13 bases between. Germline CDR1 is LGHDT and CDR2 is YNNKEL (reference sequence). CDR3 loop: CASSQDRRWGNSPLHF. As DNA, the CDR3 is TGTGCCAGCAGCCAAGACAGGCGGTGGGGCAATTCACCCCTCCACTTT.

This chain uses TRBV3-1 (or the pseudogene TRBV3-2) with TRBJ2-7; D perhaps matches TRBD2 (6 bases). The V gene's germline CDR1 is LGHDT and CDR2 YNNKEL (reference sequence). The CDR3 extends over 14 amino acids. Trimming removed 1 base from V and 5 bases from J, with 12 bases in between. The CDR3 loop is CASSQGTISHEQYF. DNA of the CDR3: TGTGCCAGCAGCCAAGGGACTATCTCACACGAGCAGTACTTC.

The rearrangement joins TRBV7-9 to TRBJ2-7, with D perhaps matching TRBD2 (7 bases). The CDR3 is 15 residues long. Germline assignment: CDR1 SEHNR and CDR2 FQNEAQ (reference sequence). The V end lost 4 bases, the J end lost 2 bases, and 15 bases lay between the germline ends. The CDR3 DNA reads TGTGCCAGCAGCTCATGGGGGGGCGAGGCCTACGAGCAGTACTTC. This sequence encodes CASSSWGGEAYEQYF.

This clone was observed a handful of times. V is TRBV5-1 and J is TRBJ2-1; TRBD1 matches 7 bases. Trimming took 1 base from V and 5 from J; bases not matched to a gene: 12. Germline lookup yields CDR1 SGHRS and CDR2 YFSETQ. The CDR3 sequence is 17 residues long. CDR3 in amino acids: CASSLRGRIGRNNEQFF. Written as DNA, the CDR3 is TGCGCCAGCAGCTTGAGGGGGCGAATTGGCAGGAACAATGAGCAGTTCTTC.

The CDR3 is CASRRRQGTQETQYF. The CDR3 nucleotides read TGTGCCAGCAGAAGAAGACAGGGGACGCAAGAGACCCAGTACTTC. The chain joins TRBV27 to TRBJ2-5, with 8 bases that match TRBD1. The CDR3 length is 15 residues. Germline V lookup: CDR1 MNHEY, CDR2 SMNVEV (reference sequence). Germline trimming cut 6 bases from V and 2 bases from J; bases unmatched to any gene: 8.

This clone was detected many times. In DNA form, the CDR3 reads TGCAGTGCTAGTTTGCCTAGCGGAGCCTACGAGCAGTACTTC. Its protein product is CSASLPSGAYEQYF. The V gene is TRBV20-1, the J gene TRBJ2-7, with 7 bases lining up with TRBD2. The germline V gene encodes CDR1 DFQATT and CDR2 SNEGSKA (reference sequence). CDR3 length equals 14 residues. V lost 3 bases, J lost 2 bases, and 7 bases stayed unmatched.

The chain carries TRBV5-1 and TRBJ2-1, with a tentative D call TRBD1 (7 bases). Trimming shortened V by 4 bases and J by 8 bases, and 19 bases separated the two germline ends. CDR1 and CDR2 (germline): SGHRS, YFSETQ. The CDR3 extends over 15 amino acids. This CDR3 is CASSGGTPRGDEQFF. CDR3 nucleotides: TGCGCCAGCAGCGGCGGGACTCCCAGGGGGGATGAGCAGTTCTTC.

The genes are TRBV2 and TRBJ2-3; 15 nucleotides agree with TRBD2. Losses at the gene ends were 2 bases for V and 1 base for J; bases not matched to a gene: 10. Germline V gene sequence: CDR1 SNHLY, CDR2 FYNNEI. CDR3 length: 20 residues. Written as DNA, the CDR3 is TGTGCCAGCAGTGAATGGGCGGGACTAGCGGGGGGTCCTGGCACAGATACGCAGTATTTT. It specifies CASSEWAGLAGGPGTDTQYF.

The genes are TRBV2 and TRBJ2-5, with 7 nucleotides matching TRBD1. V shed 2 bases and J 5 bases; nucleotides not matched to a gene: 5. CDR1 is SNHLY and CDR2 is FYNNEI in the germline V gene. This CDR3 contains 14 residues. The CDR3 protein is CASSETLQGETQYF. The CDR3 bases are TGTGCCAGCAGTGAAACATTACAGGGGGAGACCCAGTACTTC.

Only a few counts were recorded for this clone. The chain is built from TRBV7-8 and TRBJ1-2, with no clear D. The germline gives CDR1 SGHVS, CDR2 FQNEAQ. The V and J ends lost 8 bases and 4 bases respectively, with 11 bases between them. This CDR3 has 12 amino acids. The CDR3 nucleotides read TGTGCCAGCGCTGGAACGGGCTATGGCTACACCTTC. Its protein product is CASAGTGYGYTF.

The rearrangement joins TRBV10-2 to TRBJ1-2; D unclear. The germline V gene has CDR1 WSHSY and CDR2 SAAADI. V shed 8 bases and J shed 0 bases, with 7 bases lying between them. The CDR3 is 12 residues long. CDR3 sequence reads: CASRGANYGYTF. The CDR3, as DNA: TGCGCCAGCCGGGGAGCTAACTATGGCTACACCTTC.